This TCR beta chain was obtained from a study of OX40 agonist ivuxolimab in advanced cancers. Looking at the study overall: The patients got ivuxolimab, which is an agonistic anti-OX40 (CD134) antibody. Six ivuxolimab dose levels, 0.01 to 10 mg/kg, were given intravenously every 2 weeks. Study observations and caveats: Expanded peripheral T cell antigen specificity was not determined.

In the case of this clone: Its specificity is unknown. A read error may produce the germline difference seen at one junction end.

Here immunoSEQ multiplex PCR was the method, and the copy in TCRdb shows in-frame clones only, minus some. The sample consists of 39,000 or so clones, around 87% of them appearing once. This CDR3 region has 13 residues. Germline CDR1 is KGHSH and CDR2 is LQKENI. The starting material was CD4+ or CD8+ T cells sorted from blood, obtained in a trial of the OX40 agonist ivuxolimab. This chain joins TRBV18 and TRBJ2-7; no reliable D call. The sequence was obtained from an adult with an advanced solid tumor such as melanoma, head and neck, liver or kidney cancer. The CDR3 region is CASSPQSSYEQYF. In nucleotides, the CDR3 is TGTGCCAGCTCCCCACAGAGCTCCTACGAGCAGTACTTC.